Listed here are 22 T cell receptor beta chains from one sample, sequenced in a study of control samples from healthy donors and cancer patients. Some clones are missing from TCRdb's copy, which holds only in-frame ones; the method was immunoSEQ multiplex PCR. This sample yields approximately 170,000 clones, of which 91% are seen a single time; less than 1.6% belongs to the top ten. The specimen was blood. These receptors originate from a woman aged 30 to 39 in good health.

V and J are TRBV27 and TRBJ2-7; TRBD1 matches 7 bases. The germline CDR1 and CDR2 sequences are MNHEY and SMNVEV (reference sequence). The CDR3 totals 15 residues. V was clipped by 0 bases and J by 4 bases; unmatched bases: 6. CDR3 protein: CASSLSTGSSYEQYF. CDR3 bases: TGTGCCAGCAGTTTATCGACAGGGTCGTCGTACGAGCAGTACTTC.

The V call is TRBV6-5, the J call TRBJ2-7; possible D gene TRBD1, 5 bases. CDR1 and CDR2 (germline): MNHEY, SVGAGI. With 0 bases removed from V and 0 bases from J, the gap between germline ends came to 12 bases. This CDR3 contains 16 residues. CDR3 sequence (DNA): TGTGCCAGCAGTTACTCCGACAGCTCCGGCTCCTACGAGCAGTACTTC. It is translated as CASSYSDSSGSYEQYF.

The chain has TRBV5-6 and TRBJ2-2, with 11 bases fitting TRBD2. This CDR3 spans 16 amino acids. The V gene's germline CDR1 is SGHDT and CDR2 YYEEEE. J lost 2 bases, V lost 2 bases, and 2 bases had no gene match. CDR3 sequence reads: CASSFTSGGNTGELFF. DNA for the CDR3: TGTGCCAGCAGCTTCACTAGCGGGGGCAACACCGGGGAGCTGTTTTTT.

This clone was found once. This chain uses TRBV12-5 with TRBJ1-3; D unclear. Germline CDR1 LGHNT, CDR2 FRNRAP. The V end lost 3 bases, the J end lost 0 bases, and 12 bases lay between the germline ends. The CDR3 is 16 residues long. Here the CDR3 reads CASGLTNRISGNTIYF. The CDR3 region has the DNA TGTGCTAGTGGTTTAACAAACCGTATCTCTGGAAACACCATATATTTT.

This clone occurred a few times. The V and J genes are TRBV28 and TRBJ1-1; 7 nucleotides match TRBD1. V trimming: 4 bases; J trimming: 7 bases; junction bases outside the gene matches: 3. The CDR3 length is 12 residues. Germline CDR1 and CDR2: MDHEN and SYDVKM. In DNA, the CDR3 is TGTGCCAGCAGTTCCCGGGACAGTGAAGCTTTCTTT. It yields the protein CASSSRDSEAFF.

This chain connects TRBV27 to TRBJ2-3; 13 nucleotides agree with TRBD2. The CDR3 has 14 residues. J was trimmed by 7 bases and V by 3 bases; bases with no gene match: 1. Germline V CDR1 and CDR2: MNHEY, SMNVEV (reference sequence). The CDR3 reads CASSLGLAGYTQYF. CDR3 sequence (DNA): TGTGCCAGCAGTTTGGGACTAGCGGGATATACGCAGTATTTT.

This clone was seen once. The V call is TRBV11-1, the J call TRBJ1-1; TRBD1 might be the D (5 bases). The CDR3 covers 14 residues. Trimming took off 3 bases at V and 4 bases at J, with 12 bases between the two ends. Germline V gives CDR1 SGHAT, CDR2 FQDESV (reference sequence). The CDR3 DNA reads as TGTGCCAGCAGCTTTTTCTCGGGGGGCACTGAAGCTTTCTTT. Translating it yields CASSFFSGGTEAFF.

The chain has TRBV27 and TRBJ1-2; 8 nucleotides agree with TRBD1. Per the germline V gene, CDR1 is MNHEY and CDR2 is SMNVEV (reference sequence). CDR3 length: 15 residues. J was trimmed by 3 bases and V by 4 bases; bases with no gene match: 7. The chain's CDR3 is CASSSPGGADYGYTF. As DNA, the CDR3 is TGTGCCAGCAGTTCTCCAGGGGGCGCGGACTATGGCTACACCTTC.

The chain recombines TRBV6-6 with TRBJ2-2, with 14 nucleotides matching TRBD2. The CDR3 extends over 16 amino acids. Unmatched junction bases numbered 3, after V lost 5 bases and J lost 4 bases. Germline CDR1 and CDR2: MNHNY and SVGAGI (reference sequence). CDR3: CASSGGTSGSTGELFF. The CDR3 coding sequence is TGTGCCAGCAGTGGAGGGACTAGCGGGAGCACCGGGGAGCTGTTTTTT.

The chain recombines TRBV15 with TRBJ1-2; 7 positions agree with TRBD1. Germline-derived CDR1 and CDR2 are LNHNV and YYDKDF (reference sequence). V was clipped by 0 bases and J by 8 bases; unmatched bases: 12. The CDR3 covers 16 residues. CDR3 amino acids: CATSRDRGRTGLGYTF. The CDR3 bases are TGTGCCACCAGCAGAGATCGAGGTAGGACAGGACTAGGCTACACCTTC. Full variable domain (rest looked up from reference TRBV15 and TRBJ1-2): DAMVIQNPRYQVTQFGKPVTLSCSQTLNHNVMYWYQQKSSQAPKLLFHYYDKDFNNEADTPDNFQSRRPNTSFCFLDIRSPGLGDTAMYLCATSRDRGRTGLGYTFGSGTRLTVV.

The chain joins TRBV11-2 to TRBJ2-3; possibly TRBD1 for D (6 bases). Germline loops: CDR1 SGHAT, CDR2 FQNNGV. The CDR3 is 13 amino acids. V was shortened by 5 bases and J by 4 bases, with 10 bases between the two germline ends. Here the CDR3 reads CASSQQGPDTQYF. CDR3 DNA sequence: TGTGCCAGCAGCCAACAGGGTCCAGATACGCAGTATTTT.

The chain has TRBV19 and TRBJ2-3; the D is unclear. Germline assignment: CDR1 LNHDA and CDR2 SQIVND (reference sequence). With 3 bases removed from V and 2 bases from J, the gap between germline ends came to 6 bases. The CDR3 is 13 residues long. In DNA form, the CDR3 reads TGTGCCAGTAGTATTGGAATCACAGATACGCAGTATTTT. Translated: CASSIGITDTQYF.

This clone was recorded once. The chain employs TRBV28 and TRBJ1-1; TRBD1 aligns across 8 bases. The V gene end was trimmed by 2 bases and the J gene end by 1 base; junction bases not matched to a gene: 3. Germline values: CDR1 MDHEN, CDR2 SYDVKM. The CDR3 spans 15 residues. CDR3 amino acids: CASSLVRGRNTEAFF. Here the CDR3 DNA reads TGTGCCAGCAGTTTAGTCAGGGGGCGGAACACTGAAGCTTTCTTT.

The chain has TRBV10-1 and TRBJ1-3; 7 bases map to TRBD1. The CDR3 runs 14 residues. Germline CDR1 is WNHNN and CDR2 is SYGVQD (reference sequence). The ends lost 8 bases at V and 1 base at J; junction bases unmatched: 5. This chain's CDR3 is CASGRQGSGNTIYF. As DNA, the CDR3 is TGCGCCAGCGGGAGACAGGGATCTGGAAACACCATATATTTT.

A word on this clone: Within the sample, other DNA sequences also encode this same CDR3. The gene calls are TRBV28 and TRBJ2-7, with D maybe TRBD1 (5 bases). The CDR3 contains 13 residues. Trimming took 3 bases from V and 3 from J, leaving 9 bases between them. Germline CDR1 and CDR2: MDHEN and SYDVKM. The DNA of the CDR3 is TGTGCCAGCAGTTTTGGCCAGGGCTACGAGCAGTACTTC. It yields the protein CASSFGQGYEQYF.

The chain has TRBV4-2 and TRBJ1-2; D is perhaps TRBD1 (5 bases). Germline loops: CDR1 LGHNA, CDR2 YNFKEQ. This CDR3 comprises 14 residues. V was cut by 5 bases and J by 3 bases, with 13 bases left in between. The chain's CDR3 is CASSAPQGDYGYTF. CDR3 sequence (DNA): TGTGCCAGCAGCGCCCCCCAGGGTGACTATGGCTACACCTTC.

The V gene is TRBV5-1, the J gene TRBJ2-1; TRBD1 is a possible D gene (6 bases). Trimming removed 0 bases from V and 2 bases from J, with 6 bases in between. The CDR3 contains 14 residues. The germline V gene has CDR1 SGHRS and CDR2 YFSETQ. DNA for the CDR3: TGCGCCAGCAGCTTGGGGGACACCTACAATGAGCAGTTCTTC. Its protein is CASSLGDTYNEQFF.

This clone appeared a single time. The chain couples TRBV12-3 or TRBV12-4 to TRBJ1-3; TRBD1 matches 7 bases. The CDR3 has 13 residues. V shed 5 bases, J shed 2 bases, and the junction held 0 bases outside the gene matches. The CDR3 DNA follows: TGTGCCAGCAGTGGGACAGCTGGAAACACCATATATTTT. Amino acids: CASSGTAGNTIYF.

The genes are TRBV11-3 and TRBJ2-1; 7 bases are a match to TRBD1. This CDR3 contains 16 residues. The germline CDR1 and CDR2 sequences are SGHNT and YENEEA. Trimming at V came to 0 bases and at J to 4 bases, leaving 6 bases not matched to a gene. As DNA, the CDR3 is TGTGCCAGCAGCTTAGAAGGGACAGACCCATACAATGAGCAGTTCTTC. Its translation: CASSLEGTDPYNEQFF.

CDR3 DNA sequence: TGTGCCAGTAGTGGGACTAGCGCAGATACGCAGTATTTT. Protein: CASSGTSADTQYF. The chain carries TRBV19 and TRBJ2-3; 10 bases line up with TRBD2. Germline V gene data show CDR1 as LNHDA and CDR2 as SQIVND (reference sequence). The J segment lost 4 bases and the V segment lost 5 bases, leaving 0 bases of the junction unmatched. This CDR3 is 13 amino acids long.

V usage is TRBV6-5 and J usage is TRBJ2-2, with D maybe TRBD2 (5 bases). There are 14 residues in the CDR3. Trimming shortened V by 5 bases and J by 4 bases, and 11 bases separated the two germline ends. Germline assignment: CDR1 MNHEY and CDR2 SVGAGI. CDR3 in DNA: TGTGCCAGCAGTCCCCTCCGGGGCACCGGGGAGCTGTTTTTT. Protein sequence: CASSPLRGTGELFF.

This clone turned up a few times. The J gene is TRBJ1-1, the V gene TRBV19; no clear D gene. Germline V lookup: CDR1 LNHDA, CDR2 SQIVND (reference sequence). Trimming cost V 0 bases and J 7 bases, with 6 bases left between them. The CDR3 extends over 12 amino acids. CDR3 coding DNA: TGTGCCAGTAGTATAGATTGGGGTGAAGCTTTCTTT. This encodes CASSIDWGEAFF. Using reference TRBV19 and TRBJ1-1 for the parts outside the CDR3, the full variable domain is DGGITQSPKYLFRKEGQNVTLSCEQNLNHDAMYWYRQDPGQGLRLIYYSQIVNDFQKGDIAEGYSVSREKKESFPLTVTSAQKNPTAFYLCASSIDWGEAFFGQGTRLTVV.